This note documents a single T cell receptor (beta chain) sequence. Its antigen is not known. The CDR3 covers 14 residues. V was pared by 4 bases and J by 2 bases, with 12 bases between. CDR1 is SGDLS and CDR2 is YYNGEE in the germline V gene. This sample is part of a study of cytotoxic CD8 clonotypes in ibrutinib-treated CLL. Using immunoSEQ multiplex PCR, the repertoire was profiled, and TCRdb retains in-frame clones only, with some absent. The sample has 140,000 or so clones; 75% to 85% are singletons. Broader study findings: Patients showed higher baseline clonality than age-matched healthy donors, and it tracked circulating CD8+ T-cell counts.

The source of this sequence is a human donor with chronic lymphocytic leukemia. The sample in question was PBMCs, obtained after 12 months of ibrutinib treatment. The rearrangement joins TRBV9 to TRBJ1-2; no firm D call. The CDR3 here is CASSPRQVNYGYTF. The CDR3 region has the DNA TGTGCCAGCAGCCCACGACAAGTCAACTATGGCTACACCTTC.